A selection of T cell receptor beta chains follows, all from one sample in a study of shared clonotypes between healthy human individuals. Sequencing was performed with immunoSEQ multiplex PCR; in TCRdb, only in-frame clones are kept and a portion is missing. Of roughly 2.5 million clones detected, about 92% appear once; the ten largest clones hold around 0.14%. What was sequenced was naive CD4+ T cells sorted from blood. The source of these receptors is a man aged 18 to 35 in good health. CDR3s include the opening cysteine and the closing phenylalanine or tryptophan. A D gene is named only where the DNA matches it firmly. Clone size appears in some rows only: once, few, many, or a class for an expanded clone.

>TRBJ2-7|once|-|14|TRBV18
TGTGCCAGCTCACCAGAGCTTGAAACCTACGAGCAGTACTTC
CASSPELETYEQYF
>TRBJ2-6|-|-|16|TRBV9
TGTGCCAGCAGCGAGGAGGTCCACTCTGGGGCCAACGTCCTGACTTTC
CASSEEVHSGANVLTF
>TRBJ1-6|-|TRBD1|13|TRBV7-9
TGTGCCAGCGCCCAACAGGGGGGATCACCCCTCCACTTT
CASAQQGGSPLHF
>TRBJ1-1|once|-|15|TRBV19
TGTGCCAGTAGCGACCTTCGTGGGGGGAACACTGAAGCTTTCTTT
CASSDLRGGNTEAFF
>TRBJ2-1|-|-|12|TRBV18
TGTGCCAGCTCCAGGGGAAGCAATGAGCAGTTCTTC
CASSRGSNEQFF
>TRBJ1-5|once|-|16|TRBV5-1
TGCGCCAGCAGCCTCGAGGGGGGTAGAAACAATCAGCCCCAGCATTTT
CASSLEGGRNNQPQHF
>TRBJ1-1|-|-|13|TRBV5-1
TGCGCCAGCAATACGGGCTACAACACTGAAGCTTTCTTT
CASNTGYNTEAFF
>TRBJ1-2|few|-|13|TRBV5-6
TGTGCCAGCAGCTTGGGACAGTCCTATGGCTACACCTTC
CASSLGQSYGYTF
>TRBJ2-3|-|TRBD2|19|TRBV6-4
TGTGCCAGCAGTGACAATATACCTGGACTAGCGGGAGTCGTAGATACGCAGTATTTT
CASSDNIPGLAGVVDTQYF
>TRBJ1-6|once|-|16|TRBV5-1
TGCGCCAGCAGTCCATCACACAGGGAAATAAGTTCACCCCTCCACTTT
CASSPSHREISSPLHF
>TRBJ2-1|-|TRBD2|16|TRBV11-2
TGTGCCAGCAGCATGACAGCGGGGGGCCGTAACAATGAGCAGTTCTTC
CASSMTAGGRNNEQFF
>TRBJ1-3|-|-|16|TRBV7-5
TGTGCCAGAAGCCCCCGGGACCGGAGCTCTGGAAACACCATATATTTT
CARSPRDRSSGNTIYF
>TRBJ2-2|-|-|13|TRBV5-1
TGCGCCAGCAGCCAACCCAACACCGGGGAGCTGTTTTTT
CASSQPNTGELFF
>TRBJ2-1|-|TRBD2|14|TRBV7-9
TGTGCCAGCAGCTTCCTAGCGGGAGTAGATGAGCAGTTCTTC
CASSFLAGVDEQFF
>TRBJ1-2|-|-|11|TRBV2
TGTGCCAGCAGTGAGGTCTCTGGCTACACCTTC
CASSEVSGYTF
>TRBJ2-7|-|-|13|TRBV5-8
TGTGCCAGCAGACCATCGACAGGCCCCGAGCAGTACTTC
CASRPSTGPEQYF
>TRBJ2-7|-|TRBD2|15|TRBV5-4
TGTGCCAGCAGCTTGGAACTAGCGGGAGGCTACGAGCAGTACTTC
CASSLELAGGYEQYF
>TRBJ1-1|once|TRBD1|14|TRBV5-1
TGCGCCAGCAGCAAGGAAACAGGGGAACTTGAAGCTTTCTTT
CASSKETGELEAFF
>TRBJ2-7|once|-|13|TRBV6-5
TGTGCCAGCAGTTACCAGGGGAGCTACGAGCAGTACTTC
CASSYQGSYEQYF
>TRBJ2-7|-|TRBD2|16|TRBV5-4
TGTGCCAGCAGCTCCCCGGGACTAGCCACCTCCTACGAGCAGTACTTC
CASSSPGLATSYEQYF
>TRBJ2-2|once|TRBD2|15|TRBV11-2
TGTGCCAGCAGCTTTCTAGCGGGAGGGGCCGGGGAGCTGTTTTTT
CASSFLAGGAGELFF
>TRBJ2-7|-|TRBD2|15|TRBV10-3
TGTGCCATCAGTGAGTCTAGCGGGGTTTCCTACGAGCAGTACTTC
CAISESSGVSYEQYF
>TRBJ1-1|-|-|13|TRBV5-1
TGCGCCAGCCGAAAGGGGCTGGGGACTGAAGCTTTCTTT
CASRKGLGTEAFF
>TRBJ2-5|-|TRBD1|15|TRBV7-9
TGTGCCAGCAGTCTTACAGGGGACAGACAAGAGACCCAGTACTTC
CASSLTGDRQETQYF
>TRBJ1-5|-|-|14|TRBV29-1
TGCAGCGTTGCCGGGGGTTTGGGCAATCAGCCCCAGCATTTT
CSVAGGLGNQPQHF
>TRBJ2-5|-|-|14|TRBV7-2
TGTGCCAGCAGCTTGACAGAGTCTCAGAGGACCCAGTACTTC
CASSLTESQRTQYF
>TRBJ2-5|-|TRBD1|17|TRBV11-2
TGTGCCAGCAGCTTAGGGCCGACAGGGGTGAGATTAGAGACCCAGTACTTC
CASSLGPTGVRLETQYF
>TRBJ1-1|-|-|14|TRBV6-4
TGTGCCAGCACCCCCGGGCCAGGGAACACTGAAGCTTTCTTT
CASTPGPGNTEAFF
>TRBJ2-2|-|-|16|TRBV19
TGTGCCAGTAGTCCCGCCAGTGGAGGAAAGGCCGGGGAGCTGTTTTTT
CASSPASGGKAGELFF
>TRBJ2-7|-|TRBD1|15|TRBV25-1
TGTGCCAGCAGCCCGGCCGGGACAGGGACCAACGAGCAGTACTTC
CASSPAGTGTNEQYF
>TRBJ2-7|-|TRBD2|15|TRBV28
TGTGCCAGCAGTCCCCGAAGTAGCGGGATACCAGAGCAGTACTTC
CASSPRSSGIPEQYF
>TRBJ2-1|-|TRBD2|17|TRBV5-1
TGCGCCAGCAGCCGCCTTAGCGGGGCGGGGACCTACAATGAGCAGTTCTTC
CASSRLSGAGTYNEQFF
>TRBJ1-2|-|-|14|TRBV4-3
TGCGCCAGCAGCCAGGCAGTCGGACCGTGGAGCTACACCTTC
CASSQAVGPWSYTF
>TRBJ1-2|-|-|14|TRBV6-6
TGTGCCAGCAGAACAGGGTACGGAAATATGGGCTACACCTTC
CASRTGYGNMGYTF
>TRBJ1-1|-|-|15|TRBV5-1
TGCGCCAGCAGCCCCCTCTTAGGGGGGACGTCTGAAGCTTTCTTT
CASSPLLGGTSEAFF
>TRBJ1-3|-|-|14|TRBV30
TGTGCCTGGAGTGTATCGGACTCTGGAAACACCATATATTTT
CAWSVSDSGNTIYF
>TRBJ2-5|-|-|14|TRBV2
TGTGCCAGCAGTACGGACCGACGGGAAGAGACCCAGTACTTC
CASSTDRREETQYF
>TRBJ2-7|-|-|14|TRBV29-1
TGCAGCGTGAAGGATAGCACACGTCCCTACGAGCAGTACTTC
CSVKDSTRPYEQYF
>TRBJ2-1|-|-|16|TRBV4-1
TGCGCCAGCAGCCAAGATCGGGGTAGCTCCTACAATGAGCAGTTCTTC
CASSQDRGSSYNEQFF
>TRBJ2-1|-|-|10|TRBV5-1
TGCGCCAGCAGGGGGGGTGAGCAGTTCTTC
CASRGGEQFF
>TRBJ2-1|-|-|16|TRBV19
TGTGCCAGTAGTATAGGGGCAGTGAGCTCCTACAATGAGCAGTTCTTC
CASSIGAVSSYNEQFF
>TRBJ1-1|-|-|14|TRBV7-2
TGTGCCAGCAGCTTAATTAGGGGAAACACTGAAGCTTTCTTT
CASSLIRGNTEAFF
>TRBJ2-5|-|-|14|TRBV2
TGTGCCAGCAGTCCATGGGCCGTACAAGAGACCCAGTACTTC
CASSPWAVQETQYF
>TRBJ2-2|-|-|11|TRBV6-5
TGTGCCAGCAGCCTCACCGGGGAGCTGTTTTTT
CASSLTGELFF
>TRBJ2-5|-|TRBD1|13|TRBV19
TGTGCCTCCCGACAGGGCCTCCAAGAGACCCAGTACTTC
CASRQGLQETQYF
>TRBJ1-1|-|TRBD1|13|TRBV15
TGTGCCACCAGCAGAACAGGGGTCACTGAAGCTTTCTTT
CATSRTGVTEAFF
>TRBJ1-4|-|TRBD1|15|TRBV15
TGTGCCACCAGCAGGCATCAGGGGGCAAGTGAAAAACTGTTTTTT
CATSRHQGASEKLFF
>TRBJ1-5|-|-|13|TRBV10-1
TGCGCCAGCAGTGAGGCTAGCAATCAGCCCCAGCATTTT
CASSEASNQPQHF
>TRBJ1-2|-|-|18|TRBV7-8
TGTGCCAGCAGCCCTCGTATCCTCGGGGGACGGAGTAACTATGGCTACACCTTC
CASSPRILGGRSNYGYTF
>TRBJ1-3|once|-|14|TRBV5-6
TGTGCCAGCAGCTTGGCGACCTCTAGGAACACCATATATTTT
CASSLATSRNTIYF
>TRBJ2-7|-|-|12|TRBV5-4
TGTGCCAGCAGCTTACCCCTCGGCGAGCAGTACTTC
CASSLPLGEQYF
>TRBJ1-6|-|-|14|TRBV11-2
TGTGCCAGCAGCTTAGCGGGTTTTGATTCACCCCTCCACTTT
CASSLAGFDSPLHF
>TRBJ1-6|-|-|15|TRBV5-4
TGTGCCAGCAGCTTGGAGAGGTCCTATAATTCACCCCTCCACTTT
CASSLERSYNSPLHF
>TRBJ2-1|-|-|16|TRBV10-3
TGTGCCATCACCGAGGGCCGCCCCAGGTCCTACAATGAGCAGTTCTTC
CAITEGRPRSYNEQFF
>TRBJ2-1|-|TRBD2|15|TRBV5-6
TGTGCCAGCAGCGGGACTAGCGGGGGCCCCTCTGAGCAGTTCTTC
CASSGTSGGPSEQFF
>TRBJ1-2|once|TRBD1|13|TRBV7-2
TGTGCCAGCAGCACCAGGACAGGCTATGGCTACACCTTC
CASSTRTGYGYTF
>TRBJ2-3|-|TRBD2|18|TRBV14
TGTGCCAGCAGCCAAGCTAGCGGGAGGCTCCTCAACACAGATACGCAGTATTTT
CASSQASGRLLNTDTQYF
>TRBJ1-6|-|-|16|TRBV5-4
TGTGCCAGCAGCTTGGGGGCAGGGACAATATACTCACCCCTCCACTTT
CASSLGAGTIYSPLHF
>TRBJ1-1|-|-|13|TRBV6-1
TGTGCCACCCCGGGACATCTGAACACTGAAGCTTTCTTT
CATPGHLNTEAFF
>TRBJ2-5|-|-|14|TRBV19
TGTGCCGCATCCGGCAGGGGACTACAAGAGACCCAGTACTTC
CAASGRGLQETQYF